This T cell receptor (beta chain) was recovered during a study of blood T cell repertoires in COVID-19. Only in-frame clones appear in the TCRdb table, and some are missing; sequencing was by immunoSEQ multiplex PCR. The data hold about 380,000 clones, with around 89% observed a single time. This clone appeared a single time. The CDR3 spans 15 residues. CDR1 and CDR2 (germline): GTSNPN, SVGIG (reference sequence). Trimming took 1 base from V and 3 from J; bases not matched to a gene: 6. This TCR was recovered from a young man with active or convalescent COVID-19. The chain combines TRBV30 with TRBJ2-1; TRBD2 aligns across 7 bases. Sequencing was done on a sample of peripheral blood. CDR3 region: CAWSGVGGSYNEQFF. For the CDR3, the DNA is TGTGCCTGGAGTGGGGTGGGAGGGAGCTACAATGAGCAGTTCTTC.